These 5 T cell receptor beta chains were sequenced from one sample in a study of T cell responses to AZD1222 COVID-19 vaccine. Clones were read by immunoSEQ multiplex PCR, and TCRdb kept only the in-frame ones, dropping some. The sample consists of about 15,000 clones, around four fifths of them appearing once. This sample comprised peripheral blood, obtained 28 days after the second AZD1222 dose. These receptors originate from an adult who received the AZD1222 COVID-19 vaccine.

V usage is TRBV5-1 and J usage is TRBJ2-5; 7 nucleotides line up with TRBD1. The CDR3 is made up of 14 amino acids. Germline V gives CDR1 SGHRS, CDR2 YFSETQ. V was clipped by 2 bases and J by 2 bases; unmatched bases: 3. The CDR3 spells CASSFGTDQETQYF. The CDR3 nucleotides read TGCGCCAGCAGCTTCGGGACAGATCAAGAGACCCAGTACTTC.

This chain uses TRBV23-1 with TRBJ1-1; 7 nucleotides agree with TRBD1. Being an ORF, TRBV23-1 has a function that is uncertain. V dropped 1 base and J dropped 4; count of bases not matched to a gene: 6. The CDR3 consists of 15 residues. The CDR3 here is CASSQLDRDSTEAFF. The CDR3 bases are TGCGCCAGCAGTCAATTAGACAGGGATTCCACTGAAGCTTTCTTT.

This chain uses TRBV2 with TRBJ1-4; TRBD1 matches at 10 bases. In germline, CDR1 is SNHLY, CDR2 FYNNEI. Unmatched junction bases numbered 5, after V lost 6 bases and J lost 7 bases. This CDR3 is built from 14 residues. The CDR3 nucleotides read TGTGCCAGCAGCAAGACAGGGGGCGGTGAAAAACTGTTTTTT. It codes for CASSKTGGGEKLFF.

This clone was seen a handful of times. CDR3 coding DNA: TGTGCCTGGTTCCGGGACAGGGCCCTGGGGAACTATGGCTACACCTTC. This translates into CAWFRDRALGNYGYTF. The rearrangement joins TRBV30 to TRBJ1-2; 9 bases are shared with TRBD1. Germline V gene lookup returns CDR1 GTSNPN and CDR2 SVGIG (reference sequence). The ends lost 5 bases at V and 2 bases at J; junction bases unmatched: 12. The CDR3 has 16 residues.

The chain has TRBV6-5 and TRBJ2-7; TRBD2 matches 10 bases. The germline V gene has CDR1 MNHEY and CDR2 SVGAGI. This CDR3 is 15 amino acids long. J was trimmed by 0 bases and V by 6 bases; bases with no gene match: 5. The CDR3 bases are TGTGCCAGCAGGCCTCTAGCGGGGGCCTCCTACGAGCAGTACTTC. It codes for CASRPLAGASYEQYF.